This T cell receptor beta chain was observed in a study of identical twins. With 2 bases removed from V and 2 bases from J, the gap between germline ends came to 9 bases. The CDR3 totals 14 residues. Germline V gene lookup returns CDR1 MNHNS and CDR2 SASEGT. TCRdb passed the 5' RACE reads through MiXCR, listing each CDR3 protein once. The sample holds around 690,000 distinct CDR3 sequences, around 20% seen once. Everyone who donated was a healthy Caucasian. This clonotype was seen only a few times. This sample also appeared in a second study, on T cells expressing NK-cell markers. That work adds: Obtained from sorted CD3+CD56+NKG2C+, CD3+CD56+NKG2C- and CD3+CD56-NKG2C+ T cells were the TCR beta repertoires. There were seven HCMV-seropositive donors and one seronegative donor among the eight sequenced.

The chain has TRBV6-1 and TRBJ1-1; D call uncertain. The TCR sequence derives from a woman aged 18 to 35 in good health. The sample comprised PBMCs. CDR3 protein: CASSEQVFNTEAFF. DNA of the CDR3: TGTGCCAGCAGTGAACAGGTTTTTAACACTGAAGCTTTCTTT.